This is a list of T cell receptor beta chains from one sample in a study of cytomegalovirus exposure and HLA in healthy donors. TCRdb keeps only in-frame clones here, not all; method: immunoSEQ multiplex PCR. In the table there are over 120,000 clones, around 70% of which are singletons. Material: PBMCs. The source of these receptors is a woman aged 55-75 years in good health and CMV-seropositive. CDR3s include the opening cysteine and the closing phenylalanine or tryptophan. A D gene is named only where the DNA matches it firmly. Not every row has a clone size; where given, it reads once, few, many or a size class.

>NA|14|TRBV6-6|TRBD1|TRBJ1-2
TGTGCCAGCAGGACAGGGGGCGCCGGGGTTGGCTACACCTTC
CASRTGGAGVGYTF
>NA|14|TRBV28|TRBD1|TRBJ1-1
TGTGCCACAAAACCCGGGACAGGGAACACTGAAGCTTTCTTT
CATKPGTGNTEAFF
>NA|14|TRBV6-1|NA|TRBJ2-7
TGTGCCAGCAGTGAACGGTGGAGCTCCTACGAGCAGTACTTC
CASSERWSSYEQYF
>NA|14|TRBV18|NA|TRBJ2-5
TGTGCCAGCTCACCACCTTCTCGGGAAGGGACCCAGTACTTC
CASSPPSREGTQYF
>NA|14|TRBV6-6|TRBD1|TRBJ1-5
TGTGCCAGCAGGAAACAGGGGGCAGAACAGCCCCAGCATTTT
CASRKQGAEQPQHF
>NA|13|TRBV5-1|TRBD1|TRBJ2-7
TGCGCCAGCAGGTGGGACAGTTCCTACGAGCAGTACTTC
CASRWDSSYEQYF
>once|15|TRBV18|NA|TRBJ2-1
TGTGCCAGCTCACCAAACCAGGGTCCCTACAATGAGCAGTTCTTC
CASSPNQGPYNEQFF
>once|13|TRBV19|NA|TRBJ1-1
TGTGCCAGCGCTGAGCGGGGTAACACTGAAGCTTTCTTT
CASAERGNTEAFF
>few|14|TRBV28|NA|TRBJ1-1
TGTGCCAGCAGTTTCACGGCGAGGTACACTGAAGCTTTCTTT
CASSFTARYTEAFF
>NA|14|TRBV7-8|TRBD1|TRBJ1-2
TGTGCCAGCAGCTCGGGACAGGGGGTTGGTGGCTACACCTTC
CASSSGQGVGGYTF
>NA|12|TRBV7-2|NA|TRBJ2-3
TGTGCCAGCAGCTACCTTCTAAATACGCAGTATTTT
CASSYLLNTQYF
>NA|15|TRBV6-5|TRBD2|TRBJ2-3
TGTGCCAGCAGTGCGGGAGGGAGTAACACAGATACGCAGTATTTT
CASSAGGSNTDTQYF
>few|13|TRBV2|TRBD1|TRBJ1-1
TGTGCCAGCAGTCAGGGGGTGAACACTGAAGCTTTCTTT
CASSQGVNTEAFF
>NA|14|TRBV6-1|TRBD1|TRBJ2-3
TGTGCCAGCATCCGGACAGGGAGCACAGATACGCAGTATTTT
CASIRTGSTDTQYF
>NA|12|TRBV29-1|TRBD2|TRBJ2-1
TGCAGCGTTGTAGCGGGAGGCCGGGAGCAGTTCTTC
CSVVAGGREQFF
>once|14|TRBV6-1|NA|TRBJ1-1
TGTGCCAGCAGTGAATCCAGGGCTTGGACTGAAGCTTTCTTT
CASSESRAWTEAFF
>NA|13|TRBV28|NA|TRBJ2-7
TGTGCCAGCAGTTTGGGTTTACAGTACGAGCAGTACTTC
CASSLGLQYEQYF
>NA|14|TRBV4-1|TRBD1|TRBJ1-4
TGCGCCAGCAGCCAAGGGACAGGGGACGAAAAACTGTTTTTT
CASSQGTGDEKLFF
>NA|14|TRBV28|NA|TRBJ2-5
TGTGCCAGCAGCTCGACTCGGCGGGAAGAGACCCAGTACTTC
CASSSTRREETQYF
>NA|17|TRBV7-9|TRBD2|TRBJ2-3
TGTGCCAGCAGCGAAGGGACTAGCGGGAGGGAAGCAGATACGCAGTATTTT
CASSEGTSGREADTQYF
>NA|14|TRBV2|NA|TRBJ1-3
TGTGCCAGCAAGGTCAGGGAAGATGGAAACACCATATATTTT
CASKVREDGNTIYF
>NA|12|TRBV28|NA|TRBJ2-4
TGTGCCAGCAGTTTACGGGAAAACATTCAGTACTTC
CASSLRENIQYF
>few|15|TRBV6-6|TRBD1|TRBJ1-5
TGTGCCAGCAGTTACCCACAGGGGATCAATCAGCCCCAGCATTTT
CASSYPQGINQPQHF
>NA|14|TRBV28|NA|TRBJ2-3
TGTGCCAGCAGCCGCGGACTATATTCAGATACGCAGTATTTT
CASSRGLYSDTQYF